The sequence of this TCR beta chain was determined in a study of prognosis after radiotherapy for stage I lung cancer. Study-level information: Stage I non-small cell lung cancer patients, who were enrolled in Nanjing, China, joined the cohort between April 2018 and January 2019.

This clonotype is medium-sized (0.01 to 0.1%) within its sample. Germline values: CDR1 MNHNS, CDR2 SASEGT. Trimming at V came to 6 bases and at J to 4 bases, leaving 8 bases not matched to a gene. The CDR3 extends over 15 amino acids. Genomic DNA yielded TCR beta CDR3, amplified by two-round multiplex PCR. Gene-specific primers for each TRBV and TRBJ gene drove first-round PCR. TCRdb analysed the multiplex PCR reads with MiXCR anew, one entry per CDR3 protein. The sample gives around 21,000 distinct CDR3 sequences, about 46% of which show up once; about 30% is in the top ten. This specimen was PBMCs, taken before or after stereotactic body radiation therapy (not recorded which). The genes are TRBV6-1 and TRBJ1-3, with 8 bases aligning to TRBD1. The receptor was isolated from a donor aged 50 or older with non-small cell lung cancer. CDR3 sequence reads: CASSGRQGSGNTIYF. In DNA, the CDR3 is TGTGCCAGCAGCGGTAGACAGGGGTCGGGAAACACCATATATTTT.